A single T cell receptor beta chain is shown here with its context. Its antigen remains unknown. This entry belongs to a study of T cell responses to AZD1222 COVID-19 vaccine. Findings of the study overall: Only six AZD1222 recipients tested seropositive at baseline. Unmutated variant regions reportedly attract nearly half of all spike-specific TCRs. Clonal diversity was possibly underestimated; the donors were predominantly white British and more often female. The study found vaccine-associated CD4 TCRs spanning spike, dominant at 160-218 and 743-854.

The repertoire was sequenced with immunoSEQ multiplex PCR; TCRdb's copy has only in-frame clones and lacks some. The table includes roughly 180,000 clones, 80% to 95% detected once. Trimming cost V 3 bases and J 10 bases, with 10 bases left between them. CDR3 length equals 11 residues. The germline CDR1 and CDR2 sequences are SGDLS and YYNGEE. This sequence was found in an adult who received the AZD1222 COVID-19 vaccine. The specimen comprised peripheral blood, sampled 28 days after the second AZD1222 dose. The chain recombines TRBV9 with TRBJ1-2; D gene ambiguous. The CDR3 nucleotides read TGTGCCAGCAGCGACTTCGGCGTCTACACCTTC. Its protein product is CASSDFGVYTF.